This paragraph covers one T cell receptor beta chain sequence. CDR1 and CDR2 from the germline V gene are LGHDT and YNNKEL (reference sequence). This CDR3 contains 15 residues. The ends lost 3 bases at V and 0 bases at J; junction bases unmatched: 3. Recruited during active infection, patients (from Seattle) were subsequently followed longitudinally. This entry comes from a study of blood T cell repertoires in COVID-19. Study context: COVID-19 samples from acute and convalescent phases originated in the United States, Italy and Spain. The cDNA or gDNA used as material had been derived from T cells, B-cell-depleted T cells, or PBMCs.

Per the original methods: Estimation of nucleated cell counts was performed using reference gene primer amplification. The repertoire was sequenced with immunoSEQ multiplex PCR; TCRdb's copy has only in-frame clones and lacks some. That table supplies the V and J calls and clone size; D and trimming were determined from the DNA. The sample holds about 360,000 clones; 75% to 90% are singletons and the top ten take just over 7%. This rearrangement joins TRBV3-1 (or the pseudogene TRBV3-2) to TRBJ2-7, with 9 positions matching TRBD1. This clonotype originated in a woman between 55 and 75 years old with COVID-19, enrolled during active disease. Sequencing was carried out using peripheral blood. The CDR3 DNA reads TGTGCCAGCAGCCAGGACAGGGGCCTCTCCTACGAGCAGTACTTC. Translation: CASSQDRGLSYEQYF.